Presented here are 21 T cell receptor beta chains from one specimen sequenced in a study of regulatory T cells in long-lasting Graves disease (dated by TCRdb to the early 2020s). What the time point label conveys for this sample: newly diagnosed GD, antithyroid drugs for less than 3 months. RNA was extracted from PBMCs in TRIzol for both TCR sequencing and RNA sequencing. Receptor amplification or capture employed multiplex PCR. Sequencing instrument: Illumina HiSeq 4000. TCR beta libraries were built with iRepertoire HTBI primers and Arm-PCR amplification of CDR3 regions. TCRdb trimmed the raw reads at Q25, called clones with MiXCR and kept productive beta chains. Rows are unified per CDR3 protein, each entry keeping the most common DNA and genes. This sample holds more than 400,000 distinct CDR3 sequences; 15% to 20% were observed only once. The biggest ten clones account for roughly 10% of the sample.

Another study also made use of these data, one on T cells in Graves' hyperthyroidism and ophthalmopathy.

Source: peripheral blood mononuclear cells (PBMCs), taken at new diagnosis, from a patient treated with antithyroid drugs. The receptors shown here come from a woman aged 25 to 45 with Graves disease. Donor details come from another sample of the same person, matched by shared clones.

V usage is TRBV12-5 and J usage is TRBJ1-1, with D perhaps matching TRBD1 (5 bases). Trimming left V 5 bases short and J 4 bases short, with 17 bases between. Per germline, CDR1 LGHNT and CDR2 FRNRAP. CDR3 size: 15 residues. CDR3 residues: CASGRPGESGTEAFF. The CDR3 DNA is TGTGCTAGTGGTAGACCGGGGGAGTCAGGCACTGAAGCTTTCTTT.

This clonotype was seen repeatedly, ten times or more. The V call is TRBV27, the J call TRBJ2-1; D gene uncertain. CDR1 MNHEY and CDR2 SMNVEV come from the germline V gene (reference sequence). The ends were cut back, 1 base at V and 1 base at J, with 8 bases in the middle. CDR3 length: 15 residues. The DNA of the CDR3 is TGTGCCAGCAGTTTATGGAGCAGGTCCTACAATGAGCAGTTCTTC. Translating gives CASSLWSRSYNEQFF.

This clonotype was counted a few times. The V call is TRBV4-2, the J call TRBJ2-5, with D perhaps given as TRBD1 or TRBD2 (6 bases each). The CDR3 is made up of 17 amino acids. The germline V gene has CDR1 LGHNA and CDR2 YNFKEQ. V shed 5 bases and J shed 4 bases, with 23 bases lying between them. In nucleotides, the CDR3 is TGTGCCAGCAGCGCCGGAGGGGGAGAGAGTTATGGAGAGACCCAGTACTTC. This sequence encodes CASSAGGGESYGETQYF.

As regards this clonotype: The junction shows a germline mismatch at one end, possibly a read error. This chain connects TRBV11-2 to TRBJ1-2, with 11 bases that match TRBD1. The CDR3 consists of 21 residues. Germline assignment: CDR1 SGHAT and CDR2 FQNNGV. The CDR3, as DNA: TGTGCCAGCAGCATGCCACCAGATATAGGACAGGGGGCCACTTCCTTCTATGGCTACGCCTTC. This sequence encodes CASSMPPDIGQGATSFYGYAF.

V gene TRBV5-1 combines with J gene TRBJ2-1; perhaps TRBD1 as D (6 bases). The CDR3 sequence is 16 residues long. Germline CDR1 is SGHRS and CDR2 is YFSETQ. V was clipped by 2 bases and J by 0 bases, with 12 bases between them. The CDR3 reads CASSFPRGSSYNEQFF. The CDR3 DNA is TGCGCCAGCAGCTTCCCTAGGGGGAGCTCCTACAATGAGCAGTTCTTC.

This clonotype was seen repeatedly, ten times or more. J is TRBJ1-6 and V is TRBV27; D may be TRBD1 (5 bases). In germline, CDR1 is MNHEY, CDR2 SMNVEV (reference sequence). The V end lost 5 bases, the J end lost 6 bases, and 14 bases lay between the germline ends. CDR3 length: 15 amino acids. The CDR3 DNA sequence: TGTGCCAGCAGTCGGACCGGGACCCGTAATTCACCCCTCCACTTT. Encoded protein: CASSRTGTRNSPLHF.

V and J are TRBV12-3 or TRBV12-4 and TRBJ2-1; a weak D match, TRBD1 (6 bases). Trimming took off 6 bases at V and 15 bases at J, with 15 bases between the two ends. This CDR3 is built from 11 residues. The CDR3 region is CASSPGGGRFF. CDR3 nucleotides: TGTGCCAGCAGCCCTGGGGGCGGGCGGTTCTTC.

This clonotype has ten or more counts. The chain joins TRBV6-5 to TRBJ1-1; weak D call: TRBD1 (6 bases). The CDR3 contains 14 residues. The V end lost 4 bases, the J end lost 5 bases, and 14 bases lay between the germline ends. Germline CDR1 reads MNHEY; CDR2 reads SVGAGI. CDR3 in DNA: TGTGCCAGCAGTTCAAGTGAGGGGGTGACTGAAGCTTTCTTT. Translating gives CASSSSEGVTEAFF.

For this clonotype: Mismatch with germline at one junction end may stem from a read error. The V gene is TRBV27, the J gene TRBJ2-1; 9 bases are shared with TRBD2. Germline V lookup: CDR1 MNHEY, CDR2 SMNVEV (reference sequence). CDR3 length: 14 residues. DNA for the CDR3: TGTGGCAGCAGGCTAGCGGGGACATACAATGAGCAGTTCTTC. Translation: CGSRLAGTYNEQFF.

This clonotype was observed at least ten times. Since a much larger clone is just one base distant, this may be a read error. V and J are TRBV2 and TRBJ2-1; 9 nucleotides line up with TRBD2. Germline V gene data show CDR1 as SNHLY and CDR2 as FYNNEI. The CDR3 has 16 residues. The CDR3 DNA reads TGTGCCGGCAGTCCTCGAGCGTCTAGCGGGGCGAATGAGCAGTTCTTC. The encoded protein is CAGSPRASSGANEQFF.

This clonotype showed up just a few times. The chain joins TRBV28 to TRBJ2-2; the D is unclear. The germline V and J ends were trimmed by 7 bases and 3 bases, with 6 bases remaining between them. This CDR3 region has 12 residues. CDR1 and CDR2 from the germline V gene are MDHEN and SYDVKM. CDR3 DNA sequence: TGTGCCAGCATTTCTGACACCGGGGAGCTGTTTTTT. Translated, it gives CASISDTGELFF.

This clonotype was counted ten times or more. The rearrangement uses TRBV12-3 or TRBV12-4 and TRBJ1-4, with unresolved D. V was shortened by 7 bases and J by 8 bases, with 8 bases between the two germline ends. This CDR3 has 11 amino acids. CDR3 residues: CASNLGEKLFF. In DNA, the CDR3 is TGTGCCAGCAACCTGGGGGAAAAACTGTTTTTT.

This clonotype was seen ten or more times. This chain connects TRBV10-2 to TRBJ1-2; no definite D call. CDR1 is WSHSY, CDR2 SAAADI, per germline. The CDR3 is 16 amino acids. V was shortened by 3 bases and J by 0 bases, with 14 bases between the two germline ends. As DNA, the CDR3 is TGCGCCAGCAGTGAAGCCAGGACCCCTACTAACTATGGCTACACCTTC. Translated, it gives CASSEARTPTNYGYTF.

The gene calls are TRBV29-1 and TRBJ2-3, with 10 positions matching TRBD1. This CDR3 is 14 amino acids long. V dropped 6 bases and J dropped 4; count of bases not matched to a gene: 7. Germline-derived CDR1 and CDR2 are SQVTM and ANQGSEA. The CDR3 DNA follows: TGCAGCGTCGACAGGGGGCCCCGATCAGATACGCAGTATTTT. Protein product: CSVDRGPRSDTQYF.

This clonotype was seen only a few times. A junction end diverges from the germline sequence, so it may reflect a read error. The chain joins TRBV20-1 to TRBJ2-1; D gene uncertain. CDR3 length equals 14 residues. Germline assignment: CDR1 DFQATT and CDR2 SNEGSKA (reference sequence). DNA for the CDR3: TGCAGTGCCAGAGCTAGGATCACCTACAATGAGCAGTTCTTC. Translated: CSARARITYNEQFF.

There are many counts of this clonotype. CDR3 DNA sequence: TGTGCCAGCACCGAGGGGATTGTCCAGTTCTTC. Amino acid sequence: CASTEGIVQFF. This chain links TRBV28 with TRBJ2-1; either TRBD1 or TRBD2 may fit D (5 bases each). The germline CDR1 and CDR2 sequences are MDHEN and SYDVKM. V gave up 7 bases and J gave up 13 bases, with 14 bases separating them. This CDR3 has 11 residues.

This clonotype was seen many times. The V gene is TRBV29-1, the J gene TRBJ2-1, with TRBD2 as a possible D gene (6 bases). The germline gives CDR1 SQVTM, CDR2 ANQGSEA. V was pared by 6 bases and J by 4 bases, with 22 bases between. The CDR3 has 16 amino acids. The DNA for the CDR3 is TGCAGCGTCGAAACCGGGAGCATAACGTCATACAATGAGCAGTTCTTC. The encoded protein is CSVETGSITSYNEQFF.

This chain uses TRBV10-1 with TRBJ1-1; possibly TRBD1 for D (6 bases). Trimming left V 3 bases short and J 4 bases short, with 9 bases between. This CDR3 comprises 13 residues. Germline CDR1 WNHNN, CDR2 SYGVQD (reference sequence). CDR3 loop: CASSDNRVTEAFF. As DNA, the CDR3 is TGCGCCAGCAGTGATAACAGGGTCACTGAAGCTTTCTTT.

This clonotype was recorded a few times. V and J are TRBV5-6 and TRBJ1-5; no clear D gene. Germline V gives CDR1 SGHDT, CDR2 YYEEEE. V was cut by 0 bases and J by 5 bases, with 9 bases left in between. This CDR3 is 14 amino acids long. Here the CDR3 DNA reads TGTGCCAGCAGCTTGGAAGGATCGGATCAGCCCCAGCATTTT. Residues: CASSLEGSDQPQHF. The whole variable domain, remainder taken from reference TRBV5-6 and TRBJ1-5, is DAGVTQSPTHLIKTRGQQVTLRCSPKSGHDTVSWYQQALGQGPQFIFQYYEEEERQRGNFPDRFSGHQFPNYSSELNVNALLLGDSALYLCASSLEGSDQPQHFGDGTRLSIL.

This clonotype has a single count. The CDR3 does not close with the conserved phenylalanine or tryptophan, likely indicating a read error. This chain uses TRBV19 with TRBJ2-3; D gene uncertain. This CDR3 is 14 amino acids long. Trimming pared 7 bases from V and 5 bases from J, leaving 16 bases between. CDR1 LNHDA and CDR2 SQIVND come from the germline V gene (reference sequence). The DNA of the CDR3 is TGTGCCAGTACCGGACGGAGCGATTTAGATACGCAGTATTCT. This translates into CASTGRSDLDTQYS.

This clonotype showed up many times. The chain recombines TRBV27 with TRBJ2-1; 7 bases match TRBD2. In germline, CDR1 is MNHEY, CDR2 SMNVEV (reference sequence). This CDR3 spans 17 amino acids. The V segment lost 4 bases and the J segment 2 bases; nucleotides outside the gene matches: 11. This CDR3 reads CASSSVSGMRAYNEQFF. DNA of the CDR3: TGTGCCAGCAGTTCAGTCAGCGGGATGAGAGCCTACAATGAGCAGTTCTTC.